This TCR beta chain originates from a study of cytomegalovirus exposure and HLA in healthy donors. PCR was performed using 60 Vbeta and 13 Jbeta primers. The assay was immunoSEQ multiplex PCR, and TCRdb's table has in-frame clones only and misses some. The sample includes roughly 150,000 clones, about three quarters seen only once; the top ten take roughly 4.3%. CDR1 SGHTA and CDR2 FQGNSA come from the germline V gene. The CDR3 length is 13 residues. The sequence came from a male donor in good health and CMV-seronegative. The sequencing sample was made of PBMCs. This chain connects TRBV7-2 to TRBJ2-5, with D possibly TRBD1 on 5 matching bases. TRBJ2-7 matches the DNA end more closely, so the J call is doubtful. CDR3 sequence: CASSSGQTYEQYF. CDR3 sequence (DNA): TGTGCCAGCAGCTCCGGACAAACCTACGAGCAGTACTTC.